Listed below are T cell receptor beta chains from one sample, sequenced in a study of somatic mutations in cytotoxic T cells in rheumatoid arthritis. TCRdb's table, derived via immunoSEQ multiplex PCR, lists solely in-frame clones and lacks some. Of approximately 30,000 clones in the sample, roughly 80% are singletons; the top ten hold approximately 8%. The sequenced sample was CD8+ T cells sorted from blood. All receptors come from an adult with rheumatoid arthritis. Both conserved end residues are part of each CDR3. A D gene is named only where the DNA matches it firmly. A row's size may be missing; if present it is once, few, many or a size class.

>TRBJ2-7|TRBD2|-|TRBV5-4
CASSLVLRREGLYVEQYF
TGTGCCAGCAGCTTAGTATTACGGCGGGAGGGCCTGTATGTGGAGCAGTACTTC
>TRBJ1-4|TRBD1|medium-sized|TRBV28
CASSQTGDDEKLFF
TGTGCCAGCAGTCAGACAGGGGACGATGAAAAACTGTTTTTT
>TRBJ1-1|-|-|TRBV6-6
CASSEPYSNTEAFF
TGTGCCAGCAGTGAGCCCTACTCAAACACTGAAGCTTTCTTT
>TRBJ2-1|-|-|TRBV7-3
CASSSWQLYNEQFF
TGTGCCAGCAGCTCCTGGCAGCTCTACAATGAGCAGTTCTTC
>TRBJ2-2|TRBD1|-|TRBV7-6
CASSLGPGTGGSGELFF
TGTGCCAGCAGCTTGGGCCCCGGGACAGGGGGCTCCGGGGAGCTGTTTTTT
>TRBJ2-5|TRBD2|-|TRBV7-9
CASSRQDSGSQETQYF
TGTGCCAGCAGCCGCCAGGATAGCGGGAGCCAAGAGACCCAGTACTTC
>TRBJ1-2|-|once|TRBV27
CASSRSSGDYGYTF
TGTGCCAGCAGTCGCAGTTCAGGGGACTATGGCTACACCTTC
>TRBJ2-5|-|-|TRBV5-1
CASKGRKTQYF
TGCGCCAGCAAAGGGCGTAAGACCCAGTACTTC
>TRBJ1-2|TRBD1|-|TRBV10-3
CAISEAWTGPTYGYTF
TGTGCCATCAGTGAGGCCTGGACAGGGCCTACCTATGGCTACACCTTC
>TRBJ2-1|-|-|TRBV11-3
CASSPSNNEQFF
TGTGCCAGCAGCCCCAGCAACAATGAGCAGTTCTTC
>TRBJ2-2|TRBD1|-|TRBV5-6
CASSLGTGVGELFF
TGTGCCAGCAGCTTGGGGACAGGGGTCGGGGAGCTGTTTTTT
>TRBJ2-1|-|-|TRBV30
CAWSLGVAPEQFF
TGTGCCTGGAGCCTAGGGGTAGCACCTGAGCAGTTCTTC
>TRBJ1-2|-|-|TRBV19
CASRTRGLYGYTF
TGTGCCAGCCGAACGCGCGGTCTCTATGGCTACACCTTC
>TRBJ2-1|TRBD2|-|TRBV19
CASSPDSGGIYNEQFF
TGTGCCAGTAGTCCGGATAGCGGGGGGATCTACAATGAGCAGTTCTTC
>TRBJ2-7|TRBD1|-|TRBV5-4
CASSLVPSTGPRSYEQYF
TGTGCCAGCAGCTTGGTCCCCTCGACAGGGCCCCGCTCCTACGAGCAGTACTTC
>TRBJ2-7|TRBD2|-|TRBV9
CATGASGSYEQYF
TGTGCCACGGGGGCTAGCGGGAGTTACGAGCAGTACTTC
>TRBJ1-1|TRBD1|-|TRBV7-8
CASSLSLDRGLTEAFF
TGTGCCAGCAGCTTATCCCTGGACAGGGGGCTGACTGAAGCTTTCTTT
>TRBJ2-4|-|-|TRBV11-2
CASSSRTRAKNIQYF
TGTGCCAGCAGCTCCCGGACAAGAGCCAAAAACATTCAGTACTTC
>TRBJ1-5|-|-|TRBV9
CASSSGDSNQPQHF
TGTGCCAGCAGCAGCGGTGATAGCAATCAGCCCCAGCATTTT
>TRBJ1-5|TRBD1|-|TRBV4-1
CASSQGGGTGDQPQHF
TGCGCCAGCAGCCAAGGAGGCGGGACAGGGGATCAGCCCCAGCATTTT
>TRBJ2-3|TRBD1|-|TRBV11-2
CASTPLGGTGGTDTQYF
TGTGCCAGCACCCCCCTAGGGGGCACAGGGGGCACAGATACGCAGTATTTT
>TRBJ1-2|-|-|TRBV19
CASSNGGRGRTNYGYTF
TGTGCCAGTAGTAACGGAGGCAGGGGTAGAACTAACTATGGCTACACCTTC
>TRBJ1-6|-|-|TRBV11-1
CASSLAGGGSPLHF
TGTGCCAGCAGCTTAGCAGGTGGGGGTTCACCCCTCCACTTT
>TRBJ1-1|-|-|TRBV10-2
CASSESLAGVFVPSEAFF
TGCGCCAGCAGTGAGTCGTTGGCGGGGGTGTTCGTGCCGTCTGAAGCTTTCTTT
>TRBJ2-2|-|-|TRBV9
CASSVGSGNTGELFF
TGTGCCAGCAGCGTAGGGTCAGGGAACACCGGGGAGCTGTTTTTT
>TRBJ2-1|-|-|TRBV27
CASSPGNPLNGEQFF
TGTGCCAGCAGTCCCGGGAATCCCCTCAATGGTGAGCAGTTCTTC
>TRBJ2-5|-|-|TRBV10-3
CAISGGGLETQYF
TGTGCCATCAGTGGCGGAGGGCTAGAGACCCAGTACTTC
>TRBJ2-1|TRBD2|-|TRBV5-1
CASSLGRLAGLSYNEQFF
TGCGCCAGCAGCTTGGGGCGACTAGCGGGTCTTTCCTACAATGAGCAGTTCTTC
>TRBJ2-7|-|-|TRBV6-6
CASSLTTNRVSYEQYF
TGTGCCAGCAGTTTGACTACTAACAGGGTATCCTACGAGCAGTACTTC
>TRBJ1-2|-|-|TRBV6-5
CATGRNYGYTF
TGTGCCACCGGACGGAACTATGGCTACACCTTC
>TRBJ2-7|TRBD1|-|TRBV5-1
CASSFRQGPSEQYF
TGCGCCAGCAGTTTTAGACAGGGGCCGTCCGAGCAGTACTTC
>TRBJ2-1|-|-|TRBV5-1
CASSVGENEQFF
TGCGCCAGCAGCGTAGGGGAAAACGAGCAGTTCTTC
>TRBJ2-7|TRBD1|few|TRBV14
CASSLLDRGYEQYF
TGTGCCAGCAGCCTACTGGACAGGGGCTACGAGCAGTACTTC
>TRBJ2-7|-|-|TRBV5-1
CASSLMGSPPLWEQYF
TGCGCCAGCAGCTTGATGGGTTCCCCCCCGCTGTGGGAGCAGTACTTC
>TRBJ2-7|TRBD2|-|TRBV29-1
CSVVLTSGSFYEQYF
TGCAGCGTTGTTCTGACTAGCGGGAGTTTCTACGAGCAGTACTTC
>TRBJ1-4|-|once|TRBV14
CASSPLAGVSEKLFF
TGTGCCAGCAGCCCCCTGGCAGGGGTTAGTGAAAAACTGTTTTTT
>TRBJ2-7|-|-|TRBV9
CASSVGGVNYEQYF
TGTGCCAGCAGCGTAGGTGGGGTGAACTACGAGCAGTACTTC
>TRBJ1-1|-|few|TRBV7-8
CASSLGGINTEAFF
TGTGCCAGCAGCTTAGGGGGAATTAACACTGAAGCTTTCTTT
>TRBJ2-5|-|-|TRBV7-9
CASSLVDGTETQYF
TGTGCCAGCAGCTTAGTAGACGGGACGGAGACCCAGTACTTC
>TRBJ2-1|-|few|TRBV29-1
CSVERADNEQFF
TGCAGCGTTGAACGAGCGGACAATGAGCAGTTCTTC
>TRBJ2-7|-|-|TRBV5-6
CASTPRVSGPSYEQYF
TGTGCCAGCACCCCCCGGGTGAGCGGGCCTTCCTACGAGCAGTACTTC
>TRBJ1-1|TRBD1|-|TRBV5-4
CASSLVGTGGPIGTEAFF
TGTGCCAGCAGCTTGGTTGGGACAGGGGGCCCAATCGGCACTGAAGCTTTCTTT